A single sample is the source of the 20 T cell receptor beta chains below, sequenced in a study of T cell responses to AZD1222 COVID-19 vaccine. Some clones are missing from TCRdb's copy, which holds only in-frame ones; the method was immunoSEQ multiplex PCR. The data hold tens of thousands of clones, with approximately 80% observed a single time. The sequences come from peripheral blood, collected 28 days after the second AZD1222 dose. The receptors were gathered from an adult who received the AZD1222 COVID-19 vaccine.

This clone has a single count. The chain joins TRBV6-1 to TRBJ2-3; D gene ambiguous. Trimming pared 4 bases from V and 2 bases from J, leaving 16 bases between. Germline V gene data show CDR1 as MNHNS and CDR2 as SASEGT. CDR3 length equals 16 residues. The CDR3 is CASSVWAKDPTDTQYF. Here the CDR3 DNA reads TGTGCCAGCAGTGTTTGGGCCAAGGACCCCACAGATACGCAGTATTTT.

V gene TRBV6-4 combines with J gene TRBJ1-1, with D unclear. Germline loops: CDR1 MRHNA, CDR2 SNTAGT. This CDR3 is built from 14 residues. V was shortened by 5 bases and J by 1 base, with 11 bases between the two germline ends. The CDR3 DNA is TGTGCCAGCAGTCTAGAGCTATGGAACACTGAAGCTTTCTTT. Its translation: CASSLELWNTEAFF.

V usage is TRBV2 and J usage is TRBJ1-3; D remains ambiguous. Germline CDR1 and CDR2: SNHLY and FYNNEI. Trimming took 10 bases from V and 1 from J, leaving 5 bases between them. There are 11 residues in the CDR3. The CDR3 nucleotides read TGTGCCACCTATTCTGGAAACACCATATATTTT. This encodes CATYSGNTIYF.

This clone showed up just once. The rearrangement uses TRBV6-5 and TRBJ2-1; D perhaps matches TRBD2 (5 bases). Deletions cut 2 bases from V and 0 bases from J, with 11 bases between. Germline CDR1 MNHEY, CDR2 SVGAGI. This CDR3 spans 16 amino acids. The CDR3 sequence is CASSYVLGDSYNEQFF. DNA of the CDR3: TGTGCCAGCAGTTACGTGTTGGGAGACTCCTACAATGAGCAGTTCTTC.

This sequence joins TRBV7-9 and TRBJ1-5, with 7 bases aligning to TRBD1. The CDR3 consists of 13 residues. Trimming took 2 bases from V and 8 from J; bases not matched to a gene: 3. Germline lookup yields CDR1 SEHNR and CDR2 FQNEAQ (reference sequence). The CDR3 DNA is TGTGCCAGCAGCTTAACCGGACAGGAGCCCCAGCATTTT. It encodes CASSLTGQEPQHF.

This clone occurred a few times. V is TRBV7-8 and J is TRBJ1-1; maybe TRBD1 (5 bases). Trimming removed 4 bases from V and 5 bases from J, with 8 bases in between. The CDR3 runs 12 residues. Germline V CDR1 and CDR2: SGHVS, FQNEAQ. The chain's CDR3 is CASSSGETEAFF. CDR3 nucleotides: TGTGCCAGCAGCTCGGGGGAGACTGAAGCTTTCTTT.

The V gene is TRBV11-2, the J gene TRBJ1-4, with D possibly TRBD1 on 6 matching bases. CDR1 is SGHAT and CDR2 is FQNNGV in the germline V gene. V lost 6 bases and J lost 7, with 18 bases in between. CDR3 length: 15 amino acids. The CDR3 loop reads CASRARGGAGEKLFF. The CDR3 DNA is TGTGCCAGCAGGGCGAGGGGGGGCGCGGGTGAAAAACTGTTTTTT.

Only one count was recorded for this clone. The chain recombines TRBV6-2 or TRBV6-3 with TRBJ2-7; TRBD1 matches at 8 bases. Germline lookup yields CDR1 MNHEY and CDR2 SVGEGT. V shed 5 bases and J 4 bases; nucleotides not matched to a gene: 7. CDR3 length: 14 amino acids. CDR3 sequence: CASSRGQGTYEQYV. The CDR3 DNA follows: TGTGCCAGCAGTCGAGGACAGGGAACTTACGAGCAGTACGTC.

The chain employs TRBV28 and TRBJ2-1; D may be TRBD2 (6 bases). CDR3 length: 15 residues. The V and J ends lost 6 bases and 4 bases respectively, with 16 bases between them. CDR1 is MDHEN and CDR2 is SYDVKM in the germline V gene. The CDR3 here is CASSFFGEAYNEQFF. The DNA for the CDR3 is TGTGCCAGCAGCTTCTTTGGGGAGGCATACAATGAGCAGTTCTTC.

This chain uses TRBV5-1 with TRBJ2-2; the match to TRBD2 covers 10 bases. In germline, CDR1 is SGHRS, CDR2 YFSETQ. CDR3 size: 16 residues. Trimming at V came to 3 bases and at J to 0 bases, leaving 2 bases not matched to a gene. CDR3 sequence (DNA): TGCGCCAGCAGCTATAGCGGGGGGACGAACACCGGGGAGCTGTTTTTT. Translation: CASSYSGGTNTGELFF.

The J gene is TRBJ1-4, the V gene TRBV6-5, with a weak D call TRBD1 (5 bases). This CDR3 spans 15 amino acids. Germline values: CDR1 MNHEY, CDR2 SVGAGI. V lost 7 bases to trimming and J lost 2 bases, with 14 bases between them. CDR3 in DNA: TGTGCCAGCACCCCGAGACGGGGCACTAATGAAAAACTGTTTTTT. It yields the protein CASTPRRGTNEKLFF.

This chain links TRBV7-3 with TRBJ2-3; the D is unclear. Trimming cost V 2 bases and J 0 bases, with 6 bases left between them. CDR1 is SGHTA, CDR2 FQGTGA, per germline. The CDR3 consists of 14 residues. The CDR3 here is CASSLRASTDTQYF. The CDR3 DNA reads TGTGCCAGCAGCTTACGAGCGAGCACAGATACGCAGTATTTT.

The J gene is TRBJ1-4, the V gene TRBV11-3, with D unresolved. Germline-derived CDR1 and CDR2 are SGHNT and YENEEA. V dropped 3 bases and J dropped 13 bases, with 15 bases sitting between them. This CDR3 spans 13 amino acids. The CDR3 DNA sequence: TGTGCCAGCAGCTTGAACAAGGTGGACCGACTGTTTTTT. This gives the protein CASSLNKVDRLFF.

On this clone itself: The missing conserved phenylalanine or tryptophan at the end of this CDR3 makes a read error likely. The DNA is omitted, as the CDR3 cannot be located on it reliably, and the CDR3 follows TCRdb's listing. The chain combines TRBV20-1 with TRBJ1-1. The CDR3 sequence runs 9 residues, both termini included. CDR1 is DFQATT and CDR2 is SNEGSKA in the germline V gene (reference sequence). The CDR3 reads CSARPTSFN.

This CDR3 reads CASSLAGAGETQYF. In DNA form, the CDR3 reads TGTGCCAGCAGCTTAGCGGGGGCAGGGGAGACCCAGTACTTC. This chain connects TRBV7-2 to TRBJ2-5; possibly TRBD1 for D (6 bases). There are 14 residues in the CDR3. V was shortened by 0 bases and J by 5 bases, with 10 bases between the two germline ends. The germline V gene encodes CDR1 SGHTA and CDR2 FQGNSA.

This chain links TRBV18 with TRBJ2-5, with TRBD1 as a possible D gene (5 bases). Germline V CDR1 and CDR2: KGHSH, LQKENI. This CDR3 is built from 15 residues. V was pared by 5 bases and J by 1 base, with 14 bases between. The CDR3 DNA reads TGTGCCAGCTCAGAACGACAGATTCCCCAAGAGACCCAGTACTTC. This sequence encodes CASSERQIPQETQYF.

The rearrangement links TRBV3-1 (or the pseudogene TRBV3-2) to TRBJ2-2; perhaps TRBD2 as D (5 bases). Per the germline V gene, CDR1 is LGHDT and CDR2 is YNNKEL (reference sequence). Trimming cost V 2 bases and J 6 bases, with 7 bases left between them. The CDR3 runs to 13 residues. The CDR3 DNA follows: TGTGCCAGCAGCCAATCGGAGGCCGGGGAGCTGTTTTTT. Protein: CASSQSEAGELFF.

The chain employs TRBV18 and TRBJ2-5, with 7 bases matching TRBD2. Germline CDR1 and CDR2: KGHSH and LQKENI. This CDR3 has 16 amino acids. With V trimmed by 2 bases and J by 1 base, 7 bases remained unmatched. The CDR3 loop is CASSPKGGGRQETQYF. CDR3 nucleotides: TGTGCCAGCTCACCAAAAGGCGGGGGACGCCAAGAGACCCAGTACTTC.

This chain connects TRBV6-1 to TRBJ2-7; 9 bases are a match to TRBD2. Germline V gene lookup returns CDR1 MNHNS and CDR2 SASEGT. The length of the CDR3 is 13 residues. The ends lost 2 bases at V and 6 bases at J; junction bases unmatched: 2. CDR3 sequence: CASSELAGREQYV. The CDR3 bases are TGTGCCAGCAGTGAACTAGCGGGACGCGAGCAGTACGTC.

Written as DNA, the CDR3 is TGTGCCAGCAGTTTCTGGGAGACAGCCGGGGAGCTGTTTTTT. This translates into CASSFWETAGELFF. This rearrangement joins TRBV27 to TRBJ2-2; D may be TRBD1 or TRBD2 (5 bases each). Looked up from germline, CDR1 is MNHEY and CDR2 is SMNVEV (reference sequence). The V gene lost 3 bases and the J gene lost 6 bases, with 11 bases spanning the gap. The CDR3 totals 14 residues.